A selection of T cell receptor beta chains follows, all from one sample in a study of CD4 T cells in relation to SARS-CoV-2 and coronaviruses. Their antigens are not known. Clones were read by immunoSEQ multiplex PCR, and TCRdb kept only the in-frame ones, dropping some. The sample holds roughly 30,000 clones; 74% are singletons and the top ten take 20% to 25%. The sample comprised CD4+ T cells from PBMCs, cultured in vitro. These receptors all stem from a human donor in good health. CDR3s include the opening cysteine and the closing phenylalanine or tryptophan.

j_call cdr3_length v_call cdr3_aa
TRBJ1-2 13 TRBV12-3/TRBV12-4 CASSLGGRYGYTF
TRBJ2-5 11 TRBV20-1 CSAQTQETQYF
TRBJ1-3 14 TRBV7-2 CASSSDHSGDTIYF
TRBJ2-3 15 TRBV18 CASSPGSGDADTQYF
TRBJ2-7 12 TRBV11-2 CASSLVGSEQYF
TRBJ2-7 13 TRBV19 CAAQAGYGYEQYF
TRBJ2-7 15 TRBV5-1 CASSSRQGGPYEQYF
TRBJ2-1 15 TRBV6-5 CASSKQKSSYNEQFF
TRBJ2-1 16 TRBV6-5 CASSSGMTGTYNEQFF
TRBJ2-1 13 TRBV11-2 CASSLEVSNEQFF
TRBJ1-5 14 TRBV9 CASSSTPLVAPQHF
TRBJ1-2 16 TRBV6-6 CASSRPGGGPNYGYTF
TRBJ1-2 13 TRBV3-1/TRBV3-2 CASSQPGQYGYTF
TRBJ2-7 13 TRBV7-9 CASSRNTGYEQYF
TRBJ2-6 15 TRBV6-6 CASSYGGSGANVLTF
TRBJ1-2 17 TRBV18 CASSPMRQGGLNYGYTF
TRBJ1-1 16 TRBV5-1 CASSWTIARGNTEAFF
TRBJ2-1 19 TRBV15 CATSGPGLAGAKAYNEQFF
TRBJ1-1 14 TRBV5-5 CASSSTGGNTEAFF
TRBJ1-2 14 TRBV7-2 CASSPSGGPLGYTF
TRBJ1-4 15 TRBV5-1 CASTTRGPVGEKLFF
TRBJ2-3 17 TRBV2 CASSEGSLAGVGDTQYF
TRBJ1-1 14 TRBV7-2 CASSLALRGTEAFF
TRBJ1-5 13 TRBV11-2 CASSLVRNQPQHF